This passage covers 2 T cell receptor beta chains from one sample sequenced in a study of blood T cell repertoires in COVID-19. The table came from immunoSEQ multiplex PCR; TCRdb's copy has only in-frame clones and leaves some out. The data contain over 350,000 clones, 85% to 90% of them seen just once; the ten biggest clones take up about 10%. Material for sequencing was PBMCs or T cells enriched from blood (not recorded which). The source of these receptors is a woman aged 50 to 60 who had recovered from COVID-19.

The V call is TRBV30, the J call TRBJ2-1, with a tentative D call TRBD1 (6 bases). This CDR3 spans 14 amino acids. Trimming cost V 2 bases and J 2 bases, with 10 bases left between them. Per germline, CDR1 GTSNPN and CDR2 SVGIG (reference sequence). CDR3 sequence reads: CAWSSTGTYNEQFF. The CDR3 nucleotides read TGTGCCTGGAGTTCGACAGGAACCTACAATGAGCAGTTCTTC.

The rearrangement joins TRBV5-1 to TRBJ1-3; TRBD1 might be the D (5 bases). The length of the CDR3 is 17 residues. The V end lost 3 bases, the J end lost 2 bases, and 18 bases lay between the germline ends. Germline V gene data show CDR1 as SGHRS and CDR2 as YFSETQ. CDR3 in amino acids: CASSSTQVAGPGNTIYF. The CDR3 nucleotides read TGCGCCAGCAGCTCGACACAGGTCGCGGGGCCTGGAAACACCATATATTTT.